The 19 T cell receptor beta chains listed next were all sequenced from one sample in a study of cytomegalovirus exposure and HLA in healthy donors. Both 60 Vbeta primers and 13 Jbeta primers went into the PCR. Assay used: immunoSEQ multiplex PCR; TCRdb lists only in-frame clones, some missing. The sample includes 170,000 or so clones, 75% to 85% seen only once; the top ten take 0.65%. Sequenced sample: PBMCs. These receptors all stem from a boy between 10 and 17 years old in good health and CMV-seronegative.

J is TRBJ2-7 and V is TRBV29-1; D possibly corresponds to TRBD2 (7 bases). The CDR3 runs 13 residues. Germline-derived CDR1 and CDR2 are SQVTM and ANQGSEA. V lost 7 bases and J 3 bases, leaving 16 bases between the germline ends. CDR3 DNA sequence: TGCAGCGGGGGTGGGGGGGCGAACTACGAGCAGTACTTC. Its protein product is CSGGGGANYEQYF.

Remarks on this clone: Other DNA sequences from this sample encode an identical CDR3 as well. This rearrangement joins TRBV9 to TRBJ2-5; TRBD1 is a possible D gene (5 bases). Germline V gene sequence: CDR1 SGDLS, CDR2 YYNGEE. The germline V and J ends were trimmed by 0 bases and 2 bases, with 14 bases remaining between them. This CDR3 contains 16 residues. The chain's CDR3 is CASSVGTGQPQETQYF. In DNA form, the CDR3 reads TGTGCCAGCAGCGTAGGAACAGGTCAGCCTCAAGAGACCCAGTACTTC.

The chain recombines TRBV6-5 with TRBJ1-2; TRBD1 might be the D (6 bases). The CDR3 runs to 16 residues. The germline gives CDR1 MNHEY, CDR2 SVGAGI. V dropped 0 bases and J dropped 3 bases, with 14 bases sitting between them. The DNA of the CDR3 is TGTGCCAGCAGTTACTCGTCCGGGACAACACACTATGGCTACACCTTC. This sequence encodes CASSYSSGTTHYGYTF.

The rearrangement uses TRBV5-1 and TRBJ2-5, with 11 bases aligning to TRBD2. The J call may be faulty, since TRBJ2-7 better matches the DNA end. Germline values: CDR1 SGHRS, CDR2 YFSETQ. The CDR3 has 16 amino acids. The DNA for the CDR3 is TGCGCCAGCAGCTCGGCACTAGCGGGGGCCTCCTACGAGCAGTACTTC. This codes for CASSSALAGASYEQYF.

The chain joins TRBV18 to TRBJ2-3, with TRBD2 as a possible D gene (6 bases). Trimming removed 5 bases at V and 6 bases at J, with 24 bases between. Germline-derived CDR1 and CDR2 are KGHSH and LQKENI. The CDR3 runs to 17 residues. The CDR3 coding sequence is TGTGCCAGCTCAGGGGTCTTCCGGGACCTTCGGGGGGATACGCAGTATTTT. It codes for CASSGVFRDLRGDTQYF.

V gene TRBV30 combines with J gene TRBJ1-2; D gene unclear. Germline V gene data show CDR1 as GTSNPN and CDR2 as SVGIG (reference sequence). The V end lost 2 bases, the J end lost 4 bases, and 5 bases lay between the germline ends. The CDR3 covers 11 residues. This chain's CDR3 is CAWSPSYGYTF. The CDR3 DNA reads as TGTGCCTGGAGTCCGAGCTATGGCTACACCTTC.

The sample holds one count of this clone. V usage is TRBV5-1 and J usage is TRBJ2-2; D uncertain. This CDR3 has 15 residues. The germline V gene has CDR1 SGHRS and CDR2 YFSETQ. V was clipped by 4 bases and J by 4 bases, with 14 bases between them. DNA of the CDR3: TGCGCCAGCAGCCCCCTAACTCGTTCCACCGGGGAGCTGTTTTTT. As protein: CASSPLTRSTGELFF.

The J gene is TRBJ1-6, the V gene TRBV7-9, with D unclear. Germline V gives CDR1 SEHNR, CDR2 FQNEAQ (reference sequence). This CDR3 contains 15 residues. V gave up 4 bases and J gave up 10 bases, with 17 bases separating them. CDR3 bases: TGTGCCAGCAGCTGGGCCGGAAGGAGGGAGTCACCCCTCCACTTT. This gives the protein CASSWAGRRESPLHF.

A single count supports this clone. V and J are TRBV19 and TRBJ1-1; maybe TRBD1 (6 bases). Between the trimmed V and J ends, which lost 5 bases and 8 bases, there was a span of 12 bases. Germline loops: CDR1 LNHDA, CDR2 SQIVND (reference sequence). The CDR3 spans 12 residues. The CDR3: CASSWTTGEAFF. The CDR3 DNA sequence: TGTGCCAGTAGTTGGACAACAGGGGAAGCTTTCTTT.

The chain uses TRBV5-6 and TRBJ1-5; 9 bases align to TRBD1. The CDR3 is 15 amino acids. V shed 3 bases and J 5 bases; nucleotides not matched to a gene: 6. Germline V CDR1 and CDR2: SGHDT, YYEEEE. The CDR3, as DNA: TGTGCCAGCAGCTGGGGACAGGGCGAAGATCAGCCCCAGCATTTT. As protein: CASSWGQGEDQPQHF.

The chain employs TRBV6-5 and TRBJ1-1; D not resolved. The CDR3 contains 12 residues. Germline V gives CDR1 MNHEY, CDR2 SVGAGI. Deletions cut 6 bases from V and 1 base from J, with 6 bases between. The CDR3 loop reads CASSPRNTEAFF. As DNA, the CDR3 is TGTGCCAGCAGCCCTAGGAACACTGAAGCTTTCTTT.

As regards this clone: Sequence at one end of the junction differs from germline and may be a read error. This chain uses TRBV7-8 with TRBJ2-7; TRBD2 might be the D (5 bases). Germline assignment: CDR1 SGHVS and CDR2 FQNEAQ. This CDR3 contains 15 residues. The DNA of the CDR3 is TGTGCCAGCACCTTACGGGGTTTAAGCTCCTACGAGCAGTACTTC. Its translation: CASTLRGLSSYEQYF.

The rearrangement uses TRBV6-4 and TRBJ1-1; 10 bases are shared with TRBD1. V trimming: 8 bases; J trimming: 6 bases; junction bases outside the gene matches: 6. There are 13 residues in the CDR3. Germline values: CDR1 MRHNA, CDR2 SNTAGT. CDR3 in amino acids: CASGRDRGSEAFF. As DNA, the CDR3 is TGTGCCAGCGGCCGGGACAGGGGCTCTGAAGCTTTCTTT.

This clone was recorded a few times. The chain employs TRBV30 and TRBJ1-6, with 8 bases aligning to TRBD1. CDR1 is GTSNPN, CDR2 SVGIG, per germline (reference sequence). V dropped 3 bases and J dropped 4; count of bases not matched to a gene: 17. The CDR3 consists of 19 residues. The CDR3 DNA sequence: TGTGCCTGGAGCCCCAAGGGAGGTACAGGGGGTTTATATAATTCACCCCTCCACTTT. Its protein is CAWSPKGGTGGLYNSPLHF.

The V gene is TRBV30, the J gene TRBJ2-3, with a tentative D call TRBD2 (6 bases). V gave up 4 bases and J gave up 3 bases, with 14 bases separating them. Germline assignment: CDR1 GTSNPN and CDR2 SVGIG (reference sequence). CDR3 length: 14 residues. The CDR3 nucleotides are TGTGCCTGGAAAGCGGGTTCTAAGACAGATACGCAGTATTTT. Its translation is CAWKAGSKTDTQYF. The full variable domain, its missing parts supplied by reference TRBV30 and TRBJ2-3, is SQTIHQWPATLVQPVGSPLSLECTVEGTSNPNLYWYRQAAGRGLQLLFYSVGIGQISSEVPQNLSASRPQDRQFILSSKKLLLSDSGFYLCAWKAGSKTDTQYFGPGTRLTVL.

The chain carries TRBV29-1 and TRBJ1-5; 7 bases are a match to TRBD1. Germline CDR1 is SQVTM and CDR2 is ANQGSEA. The CDR3 runs 15 residues. J gave up 0 bases and V 4 bases, and 6 bases lay outside the gene matches. This CDR3 is CSVGWDRYSNQPQHF. In DNA, the CDR3 is TGCAGCGTTGGGTGGGACAGATATAGCAATCAGCCCCAGCATTTT.

V usage is TRBV27 and J usage is TRBJ2-7; 11 bases are shared with TRBD1. J gave up 5 bases and V 4 bases, and 1 base lay outside the gene matches. The CDR3 spans 13 residues. Germline V gives CDR1 MNHEY, CDR2 SMNVEV (reference sequence). The CDR3 protein is CASSWDRGNEQYF. The DNA of the CDR3 is TGTGCCAGCAGTTGGGACAGGGGGAACGAGCAGTACTTC.

V and J are TRBV5-6 and TRBJ1-6; D possibly corresponds to TRBD1 (6 bases). The CDR3 extends over 18 amino acids. Germline V CDR1 and CDR2: SGHDT, YYEEEE. Trimming pared 4 bases from V and 0 bases from J, leaving 17 bases between. The CDR3 reads CASSLTGLSSSYNSPLHF. The CDR3 bases are TGTGCCAGCAGCCTGACAGGCCTCTCTAGCTCCTATAATTCACCCCTCCACTTT.

The rearrangement uses TRBV5-4 and TRBJ2-7; the D gene is possibly TRBD1 (6 bases). V lost 4 bases and J lost 2, with 10 bases in between. The CDR3 spans 13 residues. Looked up from germline, CDR1 is SGHNT and CDR2 is YYREEE (reference sequence). The CDR3 nucleotides read TGTGCCAGCAGCACACAGGGCACCTACGAGCAGTACTTC. It specifies CASSTQGTYEQYF.